Reported below is one TCR beta chain. The antigen remains undetermined. The data are from a study of identical twins. Germline V CDR1 and CDR2: ENHRY, SYGVKD. Trimming removed 10 bases at V and 5 bases at J, with 24 bases between. There are 15 residues in the CDR3. From the 5' RACE reads, TCRdb called clonotypes with MiXCR, one entry per CDR3 protein. Of 400,000 to 600,000 distinct CDR3 sequences listed, approximately 20% are singletons. Study observations and caveats: Models underpredicted monozygotic twin sharing of out-of-frame TCR alpha. Insertion counts were lower in abundant cord blood beta clonotypes, a trend that memory repertoires did not show. Conclusions were based on cross-sectional statistical analysis, without following the same donors.

The sample also formed part of further work on yellow fever vaccine responses in identical twins. As that report states: The T cell response to vaccination in identical twins was reportedly partly convergent and partly personalized.

This TCR was sampled from a woman under 30 in good health. Sequencing used CD4+ T cells sorted from blood. This chain links TRBV10-3 with TRBJ2-7, with D unresolved. The CDR3 spells CATCQSHGDFDEQYV. For the CDR3, the DNA is TGTGCCACCTGTCAGAGTCATGGGGATTTTGACGAGCAGTACGTC.